These T cell receptor beta chains were read from a single sample in a study of vaccination and CD4 T cells after COVID-19. TCRdb passed the PCR reads through MiXCR, listing each CDR3 protein once. Of about 6,300 distinct CDR3 sequences listed, around a third were seen once; the top ten hold around 38%. These receptors' antigens are unknown. The material sequenced was CD4+ T cells from blood, cultured in vitro. The receptors were sampled from a human donor in good health. Both conserved end residues are part of each CDR3. The order of the fields is D gene, clone size, J gene, V gene, CDR3 DNA, CDR3 protein. D genes are given only for firm matches. Rows may omit the clone size; those that give it use once, few, many or a size class.

NA few TRBJ1-2 TRBV6-2/TRBV6-3 TGTGCCAGCAGTTACTCGGGCGGGCAGTTCTATGGCTACACCTTC CASSYSGGQFYGYTF
NA NA TRBJ1-5 TRBV7-9 TGTGCCAGCAGCTCAATGGGCGGCAATCAGCCCCAGCATTTT CASSSMGGNQPQHF
NA NA TRBJ1-5 TRBV5-4 TGTGCCAGCAGCCCAGGGGACAATCAGCCCCAGCATTTT CASSPGDNQPQHF
NA NA TRBJ1-2 TRBV20-1 TGCAGTGCTATCTCCGGCGGAGACGAGGGCTACACCTTC CSAISGGDEGYTF
TRBD1 NA TRBJ1-2 TRBV6-1 TGTGCCAGCAGTAAGCCAGGACAGGGGGTCTATGGCTACACCTTC CASSKPGQGVYGYTF
NA few TRBJ2-4 TRBV7-2 TGTGCCAGCAGCTCTTCCTCCAGGGGTCCAGGCAAAAACATTCAGTACTTC CASSSSSRGPGKNIQYF
NA NA TRBJ1-6 TRBV25-1 TGTGCCAGCAGTCTGAAGGGGAATAGGGATTCACCCCTCCACTTT CASSLKGNRDSPLHF
TRBD2 NA TRBJ2-5 TRBV7-3 TGTGCCAGCAGCCCTATAGCGGGAGGAGAGACCCAGTACTTC CASSPIAGGETQYF
TRBD1 NA TRBJ1-3 TRBV28 TGTGCCAGCAGCCGGACAGGGTTCGGAAACACCATATATTTT CASSRTGFGNTIYF
TRBD2 NA TRBJ2-2 TRBV19 TGTGCCAGTAGTATTGGGAGCGGGGGAGGGGAGCTGTTTTTT CASSIGSGGGELFF
NA few TRBJ2-5 TRBV11-3 TGTGCCAGCAGCCCTAGGGGACTTGGGGAGACCCAGTACTTC CASSPRGLGETQYF
TRBD2 NA TRBJ2-5 TRBV6-2/TRBV6-3 TGTGCCAGCAGAGCGGGAGGGGGCGGGGAGACCCAGTACTTC CASRAGGGGETQYF
TRBD1 NA TRBJ2-7 TRBV27 TGTGCCAGCAGTTTCACAGGGGTATCCTACGAGCAGTACTTC CASSFTGVSYEQYF
TRBD2 NA TRBJ2-2 TRBV19 TGTGCCAGTAGAATACGAGAATTGGGGAGGGCCGGCACCGGGGAGCTGTTTTTT CASRIRELGRAGTGELFF
TRBD1 few TRBJ2-7 TRBV6-1 TGTGCCAGCAACAGACAGGGAGTGTACGAGCAGTACTTC CASNRQGVYEQYF
NA NA TRBJ2-7 TRBV7-6 TGTGCTAGCAGCTCGAAAATCAGGGGCGAGCAGTACTTC CASSSKIRGEQYF
TRBD2 NA TRBJ2-7 TRBV7-9 TGTGCCAGCAGCTTAGGGACTAGCGGGAGTAACTACGAGCAGTACTTC CASSLGTSGSNYEQYF
NA NA TRBJ2-7 TRBV7-6 TGTGCCAGCAGCATCGACCCCGCCTACGAGCAGTACTTC CASSIDPAYEQYF
NA medium-sized TRBJ1-1 TRBV7-8 TGTGCCAGCAGCTTAGAGGGGTGGGGGATTAGCACTGAAGCTTTCTTT CASSLEGWGISTEAFF
TRBD1 NA TRBJ1-2 TRBV19 TGTGCCAGTAGTATAGATTGGGCAGGGGGCGGCTATGGCTACACCTTC CASSIDWAGGGYGYTF
TRBD1 NA TRBJ2-5 TRBV5-4 TGTGCCAGCAGTTCTACAGGGGGCGAAGAGACCCAGTACTTC CASSSTGGEETQYF
NA NA TRBJ1-5 TRBV27 TGTGCCAGCAGTTCACTCGGGGCCGGGAATCAGCCCCAGCATTTT CASSSLGAGNQPQHF
TRBD2 NA TRBJ2-3 TRBV7-2 TGTGCCAGCAGCTCAGGACTAGCGGGAGGCCACGGTACGCAGTATTTT CASSSGLAGGHGTQYF
NA few TRBJ1-2 TRBV6-1 TGTGCCAGCAGTGACAGGGTAGGATTCTATGGCTACACCTTC CASSDRVGFYGYTF
NA NA TRBJ2-7 TRBV7-2 TGTGCCAGCAGCCCTCGACAGGTCTCGGGCGAGCAGTACTTC CASSPRQVSGEQYF
NA few TRBJ2-6 TRBV6-2/TRBV6-3 TGTGCCAGCAGAGGGGTCTCTGGGGCCAACGTCCTGACTTTC CASRGVSGANVLTF
NA few TRBJ1-6 TRBV6-5 TGTGCCAGCAGTTACTCGAAGGGGACCTTAAATTCACCCCTCCACTTT CASSYSKGTLNSPLHF
NA NA TRBJ1-2 TRBV5-4 TGTGCCAGCAGCCTAGGGACGTCCGTCGGGTATGGCTACACCTTC CASSLGTSVGYGYTF